The 23 T cell receptor beta chains below all came from one sample that was sequenced in a study of blood T cell repertoires in COVID-19. The table came from immunoSEQ multiplex PCR; TCRdb's copy has only in-frame clones and leaves some out. The table shows fewer than 250,000 clones, with about 80% occurring only once. Sequenced sample: peripheral blood. The receptors originated from a woman in her forties with active or convalescent COVID-19.

This chain links TRBV10-3 with TRBJ1-6, with 9 bases identical to TRBD1. This CDR3 has 15 residues. With 4 bases clipped from V and 5 bases from J, the junction kept 3 bases outside the gene matches. Germline V CDR1 and CDR2: ENHRY, SYGVKD. The CDR3, as DNA: TGTGCCATCAGTGCCGGGACAGGGAATAATTCACCCCTCCACTTT. It codes for CAISAGTGNNSPLHF.

The chain joins TRBV11-3 to TRBJ2-1, with a weak D call TRBD2 (6 bases). CDR1 is SGHNT, CDR2 YENEEA, per germline. Trimming took off 1 base at V and 2 bases at J, with 9 bases between the two ends. The CDR3 is 15 amino acids. DNA for the CDR3: TGTGCCAGCAGCTTAGCTCCGGGGGCCTACAATGAGCAGTTCTTC. It codes for CASSLAPGAYNEQFF.

The V call is TRBV24-1, the J call TRBJ1-2; D is perhaps TRBD1 (5 bases). Per germline, CDR1 KGHDR and CDR2 SFDVKD. CDR3 length: 17 residues. V was trimmed by 0 bases and J by 0 bases, leaving 13 bases between them. The CDR3 region is CATSDLLPQGPNYGYTF. The CDR3 nucleotides read TGTGCCACCAGTGATTTGCTACCTCAGGGCCCTAACTATGGCTACACCTTC.

This chain's CDR3 is CASSPYDRGPVYTF. In DNA, the CDR3 is TGTGCCAGCAGTCCCTACGACAGGGGGCCTGTCTACACCTTC. The gene calls are TRBV6-5 and TRBJ1-2; the match to TRBD1 covers 10 bases. The J segment lost 10 bases and the V segment lost 5 bases, leaving 10 bases of the junction unmatched. The length of the CDR3 is 14 residues. Germline loops: CDR1 MNHEY, CDR2 SVGAGI.

The rearrangement joins TRBV6-4 to TRBJ2-7; TRBD2 matches 15 bases. The ends lost 3 bases at V and 4 bases at J; junction bases unmatched: 10. The CDR3 is 18 amino acids. Germline V gene data show CDR1 as MRHNA and CDR2 as SNTAGT. The CDR3: CASSDRTSGRAVIYEQYF. DNA for the CDR3: TGTGCCAGCAGTGATCGGACTAGCGGGAGGGCCGTAATTTACGAGCAGTACTTC.

The chain combines TRBV12-5 with TRBJ2-2; the D gene is possibly TRBD2 (5 bases). In germline, CDR1 is LGHNT, CDR2 FRNRAP. The CDR3 runs to 19 residues. V was trimmed by 0 bases and J by 7 bases, leaving 24 bases between them. CDR3 DNA sequence: TGTGCTAGTGGTTTGGTCAAATTACGGGGTCTTAGTAGTAGCGGGGAGCTGTTTTTT. It is translated as CASGLVKLRGLSSSGELFF.

The rearrangement links TRBV5-1 to TRBJ1-3, with TRBD1 matching 7 bases. The CDR3 covers 14 residues. Trimming took 1 base from V and 6 from J; bases not matched to a gene: 4. Germline loops: CDR1 SGHRS, CDR2 YFSETQ. CDR3 residues: CASSLRQGENTIYF. CDR3 nucleotides: TGCGCCAGCAGCTTGAGGCAGGGGGAAAACACCATATATTTT.

The sample holds one count of this clone. This sequence joins TRBV5-1 and TRBJ2-7; D is perhaps TRBD1 (5 bases). This CDR3 is built from 14 residues. V was pared by 3 bases and J by 6 bases, with 16 bases between. The germline gives CDR1 SGHRS, CDR2 YFSETQ. The CDR3 here is CASSWTTDRVEQYF. The CDR3, as DNA: TGCGCCAGCAGCTGGACAACGGACCGGGTCGAGCAGTACTTC. The full variable domain, its missing parts supplied by reference TRBV5-1 and TRBJ2-7, is KAGVTQTPRYLIKTRGQQVTLSCSPISGHRSVSWYQQTPGQGLQFLFEYFSETQRNKGNFPGRFSGRQFSNSRSEMNVSTLELGDSALYLCASSWTTDRVEQYFGPGTRLTVT.

This clone has just one count. This chain joins TRBV24-1 and TRBJ1-1; 8 nucleotides agree with TRBD1. CDR3 length: 17 residues. Germline CDR1 and CDR2: KGHDR and SFDVKD. V lost 4 bases to trimming and J lost 2 bases; unmatched junction nucleotides: 11. CDR3 sequence reads: CATSDPPVRGPNTEAFF. The DNA for the CDR3 is TGTGCCACCAGTGACCCACCGGTCAGGGGGCCAAACACTGAAGCTTTCTTT.

CDR3 nucleotides: TGTGCCACCAGCAGAGAGGCTAGCGGGTACCAAGAGACCCAGTACTTC. Amino acids: CATSREASGYQETQYF. The chain uses TRBV15 and TRBJ2-5, with TRBD2 matching over 8 bases. Germline V CDR1 and CDR2: LNHNV, YYDKDF (reference sequence). The V and J ends lost 0 bases and 0 bases, in that order; junction bases with no gene match: 3. The CDR3 loop spans 16 amino acids.

The rearrangement links TRBV6-6 to TRBJ2-1; 9 bases line up with TRBD2. CDR1 MNHNY and CDR2 SVGAGI come from the germline V gene (reference sequence). V lost 2 bases to trimming and J lost 2 bases; unmatched junction nucleotides: 1. This CDR3 is built from 15 residues. The CDR3 nucleotides are TGTGCCAGCAGTTACGGCGGGGGGGCCTACAATGAGCAGTTCTTC. It is translated as CASSYGGGAYNEQFF.

This clone was observed a single time. The V call is TRBV11-2, the J call TRBJ2-7; 10 bases agree with TRBD2. Germline values: CDR1 SGHAT, CDR2 FQNNGV. CDR3 size: 19 residues. V shed 2 bases, J shed 7 bases, and the junction held 20 bases outside the gene matches. This CDR3 reads CASSLSRFEASGSRSEQYF. The CDR3 nucleotides read TGTGCCAGCAGCTTATCACGCTTCGAGGCTAGCGGGAGTAGATCGGAGCAGTACTTC. Filled out from reference TRBV11-2 and TRBJ2-7, the complete variable domain reads EAGVAQSPRYKIIEKRQSVAFWCNPISGHATLYWYQQILGQGPKLLIQFQNNGVVDDSQLPKDRFSAERLKGVDSTLKIQPAKLEDSAVYLCASSLSRFEASGSRSEQYFGPGTRLTVT.

This sequence joins TRBV2 and TRBJ2-7; the match to TRBD1 covers 11 bases. The germline V gene has CDR1 SNHLY and CDR2 FYNNEI. CDR3 size: 14 residues. V shed 4 bases and J 6 bases; nucleotides not matched to a gene: 5. The DNA of the CDR3 is TGTGCCAGCAGTGTAGGGACAGGGGGGTCCGAGCAGTACTTC. Its translation is CASSVGTGGSEQYF.

The chain recombines TRBV28 with TRBJ1-2; tentative D call: TRBD1 (6 bases). Germline V lookup: CDR1 MDHEN, CDR2 SYDVKM. This CDR3 is 14 amino acids long. V was pared by 5 bases and J by 0 bases, with 10 bases between. The CDR3 nucleotides are TGTGCCAGCAGTCTTACAGGGTCTAACTATGGCTACACCTTC. This translates into CASSLTGSNYGYTF.

The chain joins TRBV29-1 to TRBJ2-3; D call uncertain. Deletions cut 1 base from V and 5 bases from J, with 13 bases between. The CDR3 has 14 residues. CDR1 is SQVTM, CDR2 ANQGSEA, per germline. In DNA form, the CDR3 reads TGCAGCGTTGAAGTCAAAGCCTTTGGAGATACGCAGTATTTT. Amino acid sequence: CSVEVKAFGDTQYF.

This chain links TRBV6-1 with TRBJ2-3; D is possibly TRBD2 (6 bases). Trimming cost V 4 bases and J 3 bases, with 17 bases left between them. Germline-derived CDR1 and CDR2 are MNHNS and SASEGT. The CDR3 sequence is 16 residues long. The CDR3: CASSVRGRPGTDTQYF. The CDR3 nucleotides are TGTGCCAGCAGTGTGCGGGGCCGCCCTGGGACAGATACGCAGTATTTT.

The chain employs TRBV5-1 and TRBJ1-1; D not certain. The CDR3 is 15 residues long. The germline CDR1 and CDR2 sequences are SGHRS and YFSETQ. The V end lost 2 bases, the J end lost 1 base, and 12 bases lay between the germline ends. The CDR3 DNA is TGCGCCAGCAGCTTAGGATCGGAGGGGAACACTGAAGCTTTCTTT. It specifies CASSLGSEGNTEAFF.

The chain uses TRBV9 and TRBJ1-1; TRBD1 matches at 7 bases. The CDR3 has 14 residues. Germline V lookup: CDR1 SGDLS, CDR2 YYNGEE. Losses at the gene ends were 2 bases for V and 0 bases for J; bases not matched to a gene: 1. CDR3 bases: TGTGCCAGCAGCGTTGGACAGGTGAACACTGAAGCTTTCTTT. It codes for CASSVGQVNTEAFF.

The CDR3 here is CASSLQGALGGELFF. The CDR3 region has the DNA TGTGCCAGCAGTTTACAGGGGGCGCTTGGCGGGGAGCTGTTTTTT. The chain uses TRBV27 and TRBJ2-2, with 8 bases matching TRBD1. The ends lost 2 bases at V and 7 bases at J; junction bases unmatched: 6. This CDR3 has 15 amino acids. The V gene's germline CDR1 is MNHEY and CDR2 SMNVEV (reference sequence).

The chain links TRBV7-6 to TRBJ2-7, with 14 nucleotides matching TRBD2. The germline gives CDR1 SGHVS, CDR2 FNYEAQ. This CDR3 is 17 amino acids long. The trim removed 1 base at V and 3 bases at J, leaving 5 bases unmatched. CDR3 protein: CASSLGIGTSGSYEQYF. The CDR3 nucleotides are TGTGCCAGCAGCTTAGGCATTGGGACTAGCGGGAGCTACGAGCAGTACTTC. Full variable domain (rest looked up from reference TRBV7-6 and TRBJ2-7): GAGVSQSPRYKVTKRGQDVALRCDPISGHVSLYWYRQALGQGPEFLTYFNYEAQQDKSGLPNDRFSAERPEGSISTLTIQRTEQRDSAMYRCASSLGIGTSGSYEQYFGPGTRLTVT.

This clone was found a few times. This chain uses TRBV12-5 with TRBJ2-5; possibly TRBD2 for D (5 bases). CDR3 size: 16 residues. V lost 5 bases and J lost 1, with 17 bases in between. Germline-derived CDR1 and CDR2 are LGHNT and FRNRAP. The CDR3 sequence is CASGPGEVWGQETQYF. In nucleotides, the CDR3 is TGTGCTAGTGGTCCCGGGGAAGTTTGGGGCCAAGAGACCCAGTACTTC.

In this sample, this clone turned up a few times. The chain uses TRBV30 and TRBJ2-3; 7 bases agree with TRBD1. V shed 0 bases, J shed 2 bases, and the junction held 5 bases outside the gene matches. Germline assignment: CDR1 GTSNPN and CDR2 SVGIG (reference sequence). This CDR3 has 15 residues. CDR3 sequence: CAWSVRDRTTDTQYF. CDR3 DNA: TGTGCCTGGAGTGTAAGGGACAGAACCACAGATACGCAGTATTTT.

CDR3 sequence (DNA): TGTGCCAGCAGAGCGGTCGGAAGGGCCAATGAGCAGTTCTTC. Translating it yields CASRAVGRANEQFF. The V and J genes are TRBV6-5 and TRBJ2-1; TRBD2 might be the D (5 bases). CDR1 and CDR2 from the germline V gene are MNHEY and SVGAGI. Trimming cost V 6 bases and J 6 bases, with 15 bases left between them. CDR3 length: 14 residues.